This entry lists 30 T cell receptor beta chains sequenced from one sample in a study of T cell responses to AZD1222 COVID-19 vaccine. Clones were sequenced by immunoSEQ multiplex PCR, and TCRdb holds only the in-frame ones, with some missing. The data show 110,000 to 150,000 clones, around 92% seen once. The specimen comprised peripheral blood, sampled 28 days after the second AZD1222 dose. Receptors originate from an adult who received the AZD1222 COVID-19 vaccine.

This chain joins TRBV19 and TRBJ2-3, with TRBD2 matching 14 bases. The CDR3 spans 19 residues. CDR1 and CDR2 from the germline V gene are LNHDA and SQIVND (reference sequence). J was trimmed by 5 bases and V by 6 bases; bases with no gene match: 16. The CDR3 region is CASRRTSFGTSGRGDTQYF. CDR3 coding DNA: TGTGCCAGTAGGCGCACCAGTTTTGGGACTAGCGGGAGAGGAGATACGCAGTATTTT.

This chain connects TRBV30 to TRBJ1-1; D remains ambiguous. Germline V gene lookup returns CDR1 GTSNPN and CDR2 SVGIG (reference sequence). The CDR3 covers 13 residues. Trimming took off 1 base at V and 5 bases at J, with 11 bases between the two ends. In nucleotides, the CDR3 is TGTGCCTGGAGTGAGGAGGTTCGAACTGAAGCTTTCTTT. Protein product: CAWSEEVRTEAFF.

The chain carries TRBV16 and TRBJ1-4; D possibly corresponds to TRBD1 (5 bases). Trimming cost V 3 bases and J 9 bases, with 17 bases left between them. The V gene's germline CDR1 is KGHSY and CDR2 FQNENV. The CDR3 consists of 15 residues. The DNA for the CDR3 is TGTGCCAGCAGCCACCGGGACCTTAAAGGAAAAAAACTGTTTTTT. This codes for CASSHRDLKGKKLFF.

V is TRBV27 and J is TRBJ2-7; 10 bases are shared with TRBD2. V was clipped by 2 bases and J by 4 bases; unmatched bases: 2. The CDR3 loop spans 14 amino acids. Germline values: CDR1 MNHEY, CDR2 SMNVEV (reference sequence). In nucleotides, the CDR3 is TGTGCCAGCAGTTTACGAGCGGGAGGGTACGAGCAGTACTTC. Its protein product is CASSLRAGGYEQYF.

The V gene is TRBV12-3 or TRBV12-4, the J gene TRBJ1-5, with D possibly being TRBD1 (5 bases). This CDR3 has 13 residues. V was shortened by 11 bases and J by 3 bases, with 14 bases between the two germline ends. The CDR3 nucleotides are TGTGCCGTAACAACAGGAAACAATCAGCCCCAGCATTTT. This encodes CAVTTGNNQPQHF.

In its sample, this clone was seen once. The chain is built from TRBV7-9 and TRBJ1-2; a weak D match, TRBD1 (6 bases). This CDR3 contains 14 residues. Germline lookup yields CDR1 SEHNR and CDR2 FQNEAQ (reference sequence). Trimming pared 7 bases from V and 2 bases from J, leaving 14 bases between. CDR3 region: CASNPPGTNYGYTF. The CDR3 nucleotides read TGTGCCAGCAACCCTCCCGGGACAAACTATGGCTACACCTTC.

This chain connects TRBV9 to TRBJ1-3; 8 nucleotides match TRBD1. After removal of 0 bases from V and 7 bases from J, the junction contained 6 bases not matched to a gene. Germline V gene data show CDR1 as SGDLS and CDR2 as YYNGEE. The CDR3 covers 15 residues. The CDR3: CASSVAGGAVNTIYF. CDR3 DNA sequence: TGTGCCAGCAGCGTAGCAGGGGGCGCGGTCAACACCATATATTTT.

The V and J genes are TRBV3-1 (or the pseudogene TRBV3-2) and TRBJ2-2; D is ambiguous. V shed 4 bases and J shed 0 bases, with 15 bases lying between them. From germline, CDR1 is LGHDT and CDR2 YNNKEL (reference sequence). This CDR3 comprises 17 residues. The CDR3 sequence: CASSRKNGRTNTGELFF. CDR3 DNA sequence: TGTGCCAGCAGCCGGAAAAATGGACGGACGAACACCGGGGAGCTGTTTTTT.

The V and J genes are TRBV19 and TRBJ2-7; the match to TRBD2 covers 8 bases. The CDR3 sequence is 15 residues long. V shed 7 bases and J 4 bases; nucleotides not matched to a gene: 12. The germline V gene encodes CDR1 LNHDA and CDR2 SQIVND (reference sequence). The CDR3 coding sequence is TGTGCCAGTACCCCGCGGAGCGGGAGCGGGTACGAGCAGTACTTC. Residues: CASTPRSGSGYEQYF.

J is TRBJ1-1 and V is TRBV9; D may be TRBD1 (6 bases). CDR3 size: 14 residues. Germline CDR1 reads SGDLS; CDR2 reads YYNGEE. V lost 2 bases and J lost 2, with 10 bases in between. The chain's CDR3 is CASSVLGTNTEAFF. The CDR3 nucleotides are TGTGCCAGCAGCGTCCTAGGGACAAACACTGAAGCTTTCTTT.

This clone was picked up a small number of times. J is TRBJ1-1 and V is TRBV4-3, with D perhaps matching TRBD1 (6 bases). Germline V gives CDR1 LGHNA, CDR2 YSLEER. CDR3 size: 15 residues. Between the trimmed V and J ends, which lost 1 base and 2 bases, there was a span of 11 bases. The chain's CDR3 is CASSQVPRGNTEAFF. As DNA, the CDR3 is TGCGCCAGCAGCCAAGTACCCAGGGGTAACACTGAAGCTTTCTTT.

V gene TRBV18 combines with J gene TRBJ2-2, with D possibly TRBD2 on 6 matching bases. V was pared by 2 bases and J by 4 bases, with 8 bases between. CDR3 length: 14 residues. CDR1 is KGHSH and CDR2 is LQKENI in the germline V gene. CDR3 residues: CASSPGGITGELFF. The CDR3 DNA sequence: TGTGCCAGCTCACCAGGGGGGATCACCGGGGAGCTGTTTTTT.

The gene calls are TRBV5-7 and TRBJ2-3, with D perhaps being TRBD1 or TRBD2 (5 bases each). TRBV5-7 is an open reading frame, and its role is uncertain. The CDR3 spans 17 residues. The V end lost 6 bases, the J end lost 6 bases, and 26 bases lay between the germline ends. The DNA of the CDR3 is TGTGCCAGCACGAAGTTTCCAGGGAGACTGCGAGGGGATACGCAGTATTTT. This gives the protein CASTKFPGRLRGDTQYF.

The chain recombines TRBV5-8 with TRBJ2-5; 9 nucleotides align to TRBD1. The CDR3 totals 13 residues. Trimming took 10 bases from V and 5 from J; bases not matched to a gene: 9. Germline CDR1 and CDR2: SGHTS and YDEGEE. The chain's CDR3 is CAGRDRDLETQYF. The CDR3 nucleotides are TGTGCCGGCCGGGACAGGGATTTGGAGACCCAGTACTTC.

The rearrangement uses TRBV7-9 and TRBJ1-6; unclear D gene. The germline V and J ends were trimmed by 5 bases and 14 bases, with 13 bases remaining between them. CDR3 length: 12 amino acids. Germline CDR1 SEHNR, CDR2 FQNEAQ (reference sequence). DNA for the CDR3: TGTGCCAGCAGCCAGCGATACAGTTCCCTCCACTTT. Translating gives CASSQRYSSLHF.

This chain uses TRBV25-1 with TRBJ1-4, with 10 nucleotides matching TRBD1. The trim removed 4 bases at V and 0 bases at J, leaving 8 bases unmatched. The CDR3 covers 18 residues. The germline V gene has CDR1 MGHDK and CDR2 SYGVNS. CDR3 DNA: TGTGCCAGCAGTGGATCCGGGACAGGGGCCTCAACTAATGAAAAACTGTTTTTT. This codes for CASSGSGTGASTNEKLFF.

J is TRBJ1-5 and V is TRBV12-3 or TRBV12-4; D may be TRBD1 (5 bases). The CDR3 extends over 13 amino acids. V was pared by 8 bases and J by 5 bases, with 13 bases between. The CDR3 DNA reads as TGTGCCAGCTCCATCGGACAACATCAGCCCCAGCATTTT. The encoded protein is CASSIGQHQPQHF.

The chain combines TRBV28 with TRBJ1-1; 8 positions match TRBD1. Germline loops: CDR1 MDHEN, CDR2 SYDVKM. After removal of 6 bases from V and 3 bases from J, the junction contained 6 bases not matched to a gene. This CDR3 is 14 amino acids long. The CDR3 is CASSPTGGHTEAFF. CDR3 coding DNA: TGTGCCAGCAGCCCCACAGGGGGGCACACTGAAGCTTTCTTT.

The chain has TRBV3-1 (or the pseudogene TRBV3-2) and TRBJ1-2; 9 nucleotides line up with TRBD1. The trim removed 6 bases at V and 5 bases at J, leaving 7 bases unmatched. Per the germline V gene, CDR1 is LGHDT and CDR2 is YNNKEL (reference sequence). This CDR3 has 14 residues. CDR3 sequence: CASSKRDRAYGYTF. The CDR3 DNA follows: TGTGCCAGCAGTAAAAGGGACAGGGCTTATGGCTACACCTTC.

The V gene is TRBV19, the J gene TRBJ2-2; unclear D gene. Germline CDR1 is LNHDA and CDR2 is SQIVND (reference sequence). Trimming removed 6 bases at V and 0 bases at J, with 8 bases between. The CDR3 extends over 14 amino acids. Here the CDR3 DNA reads TGTGCCAGTAGATCGTCCACGAACACCGGGGAGCTGTTTTTT. Residues: CASRSSTNTGELFF.

This clone has just one count. The chain joins TRBV28 to TRBJ2-1; 7 bases align to TRBD1. V shed 2 bases, J shed 16 bases, and the junction held 5 bases outside the gene matches. Germline V gene sequence: CDR1 MDHEN, CDR2 SYDVKM. The CDR3 contains 11 residues. The CDR3 DNA follows: TGTGCCAGCAGTTTAAGTGACAGGGCCTTCTTC. It codes for CASSLSDRAFF.

The chain joins TRBV11-2 to TRBJ1-4; D possibly corresponds to TRBD1 (6 bases). With 4 bases removed from V and 4 bases from J, the gap between germline ends came to 16 bases. The CDR3 extends over 16 amino acids. In germline, CDR1 is SGHAT, CDR2 FQNNGV. The CDR3 nucleotides are TGTGCCAGCAGCTCACTTCGGGGCAGGGGTAATGAAAAACTGTTTTTT. Translating it yields CASSSLRGRGNEKLFF.

This clone was seen a handful of times. The CDR3 DNA reads as TGTGCCAGCACCTATCGTTCGGCAGGAGGGGATATCAATCAGCCCCAGCATTTT. Translated, it gives CASTYRSAGGDINQPQHF. The gene calls are TRBV11-3 and TRBJ1-5, with D maybe TRBD1 (5 bases). Germline-derived CDR1 and CDR2 are SGHNT and YENEEA. V was shortened by 7 bases and J by 3 bases, with 25 bases between the two germline ends. The CDR3 runs 18 residues.

The J gene is TRBJ2-7, the V gene TRBV10-1, with a weak D call TRBD2 (6 bases). Germline CDR1 WNHNN, CDR2 SYGVQD (reference sequence). V dropped 4 bases and J dropped 3 bases, with 10 bases sitting between them. The CDR3 extends over 13 amino acids. In DNA form, the CDR3 reads TGCGCCAGCAGTGCCGGGACTGACTACGAGCAGTACTTC. Translating gives CASSAGTDYEQYF.

The chain recombines TRBV2 with TRBJ2-1, with D hard to call. The V gene's germline CDR1 is SNHLY and CDR2 FYNNEI. Trimming shortened V by 1 base and J by 7 bases, and 11 bases separated the two germline ends. The CDR3 runs to 14 residues. CDR3 loop: CASSEDILMNEQFF. The CDR3 coding sequence is TGTGCCAGCAGTGAAGATATTCTAATGAATGAGCAGTTCTTC.

The gene calls are TRBV6-2 or TRBV6-3 and TRBJ1-1, with a weak D call TRBD1 (5 bases). The CDR3 has 15 amino acids. V lost 4 bases and J lost 3, with 15 bases in between. Germline V gives CDR1 MNHEY, CDR2 SVGEGT. CDR3 region: CASSFARDYYTEAFF. CDR3 nucleotides: TGTGCCAGCAGTTTTGCCAGGGACTATTACACTGAAGCTTTCTTT.

The genes are TRBV5-4 and TRBJ1-2; 9 nucleotides agree with TRBD1. Unmatched junction bases numbered 0, after V lost 2 bases and J lost 4 bases. This CDR3 is built from 13 residues. Germline loops: CDR1 SGHNT, CDR2 YYREEE (reference sequence). The CDR3 DNA reads TGTGCCAGCAGCTTACAGGGGGCCTATGGCTACACCTTC. Its protein is CASSLQGAYGYTF. Supplemented by reference TRBV5-4 and TRBJ1-2, the full variable domain reads ETGVTQSPTHLIKTRGQQVTLRCSSQSGHNTVSWYQQALGQGPQFIFQYYREEENGRGNFPPRFSGLQFPNYSSELNVNALELDDSALYLCASSLQGAYGYTFGSGTRLTVV.

The V and J genes are TRBV5-1 and TRBJ2-4, with 9 bases identical to TRBD2. CDR3 length: 14 residues. Germline V gene data show CDR1 as SGHRS and CDR2 as YFSETQ. V shed 1 base, J shed 5 bases, and the junction held 1 base outside the gene matches. CDR3 bases: TGCGCCAGCAGCTTGAGACTAGCGGAAAACATTCAGTACTTC. It specifies CASSLRLAENIQYF.

This rearrangement joins TRBV7-9 to TRBJ2-7; D not resolved. V shed 4 bases and J shed 4 bases, with 5 bases lying between them. The CDR3 is made up of 11 amino acids. CDR1 SEHNR and CDR2 FQNEAQ come from the germline V gene (reference sequence). Here the CDR3 DNA reads TGTGCCAGCAGCTCAATATACGAGCAGTACTTC. Its protein product is CASSSIYEQYF.

The chain uses TRBV30 and TRBJ2-3, with D perhaps given as TRBD1 or TRBD2 (6 bases each). V shed 3 bases and J shed 0 bases, with 13 bases lying between them. Germline CDR1 and CDR2: GTSNPN and SVGIG (reference sequence). This CDR3 spans 15 amino acids. The DNA of the CDR3 is TGTGCCTGGAGCCGTCGGGGGCAGAGCACAGATACGCAGTATTTT. The encoded protein is CAWSRRGQSTDTQYF.